This TCR beta chain was recorded in a study of cytomegalovirus exposure and HLA in healthy donors. The CDR3 length is 14 residues. Germline V CDR1 and CDR2: ENHRY, SYGVKD. V gave up 0 bases and J gave up 3 bases, with 9 bases separating them. Primers: 60 Vbeta forward and 13 Jbeta reverse. TCRdb's table, derived via immunoSEQ multiplex PCR, lists solely in-frame clones and lacks some. Among some 120,000 clones, 65% to 75% were seen once, and the ten largest hold around 5%. This receptor was identified in a man aged 25 to 40 in good health and CMV-seropositive. The chain is built from TRBV10-3 and TRBJ2-7; D is possibly TRBD1 (5 bases). Input material: PBMCs. The CDR3 coding sequence is TGTGCCATCAGTGAGTCCAGGGCCGACTACGAGCAGTACTTC. As protein: CAISESRADYEQYF.